These T cell receptor beta chains were read from a single sample in a study of shared clonotypes between healthy human individuals. Profiled with immunoSEQ multiplex PCR; TCRdb holds only in-frame clones, not every one. The sample gives more than 900,000 clones, 78% of which show up once; roughly 0.65% is in the top ten. The sequenced material came from memory CD4+ T cells from PBMCs. These receptors were collected from a man younger than 35 in good health. Some clones in this sample may be carry-over from other donors' samples. The CDR3 runs from the conserved cysteine through the conserved F or W. Each record gives: J gene, clone size, D gene, V gene, CDR3 protein, CDR3 DNA. The D gene is left open where the match is weak. Only some rows state a clone size, as once, few, many or a class for expanded clones.

TRBJ1-2,.,.,TRBV5-6,CASSVWGLDYGYTF,TGTGCCAGCAGCGTTTGGGGGCTTGACTATGGCTACACCTTC
TRBJ2-1,.,TRBD1,TRBV6-5,CASSHRQGEQFF,TGTGCCAGCAGCCACAGACAGGGAGAGCAGTTCTTC
TRBJ2-5,few,.,TRBV15,CATSRDYGDETQYF,TGTGCCACCAGCAGAGATTACGGGGACGAGACCCAGTACTTC
TRBJ2-7,few,TRBD1,TRBV5-4,CASSTAPGQGAGEQYF,TGTGCCAGCAGCACCGCACCCGGACAGGGGGCGGGCGAGCAGTACTTC
TRBJ2-3,.,TRBD2,TRBV9,CASSPSTSGSGPDTQYF,TGTGCCAGCAGCCCGTCGACTAGCGGGAGTGGGCCAGATACGCAGTATTTT
TRBJ1-4,few,.,TRBV9,CASSGGSPYEKLFF,TGTGCCAGCAGCGGCGGCAGCCCGTATGAAAAACTGTTTTTT
TRBJ2-5,once,TRBD2,TRBV19,CASSNGLALQETQYF,TGTGCCAGTAGCAACGGACTAGCGTTACAAGAGACCCAGTACTTC
TRBJ1-1,once,.,TRBV5-6,CASSLAQITGAFF,TGTGCCAGCAGCTTGGCCCAAATTACGGGAGCTTTCTTT
TRBJ1-5,.,.,TRBV7-8,CASSLDRLGNQPQHF,TGTGCCAGCAGCTTAGACCGACTGGGCAATCAGCCCCAGCATTTT
TRBJ2-7,.,TRBD1,TRBV5-6,CASSLAGTVYEQYF,TGTGCCAGCAGCTTGGCCGGGACAGTCTACGAGCAGTACTTC
TRBJ1-1,.,.,TRBV27,CASSSGQWWNTEAFF,TGTGCCAGCAGTTCAGGACAGTGGTGGAACACTGAAGCTTTCTTT
TRBJ2-2,.,.,TRBV5-1,CASSWNSGNTGELFF,TGCGCCAGCAGCTGGAATAGCGGGAACACCGGGGAGCTGTTTTTT
TRBJ2-3,.,TRBD1,TRBV18,CASSPPWAGGEDTQYF,TGTGCCAGCTCACCACCGTGGGCAGGGGGAGAAGATACGCAGTATTTT